This TCR beta chain is from a study of blood T cell repertoires in COVID-19 (dated by TCRdb to 2019 to 2021). Notes on the research overall: Collaborator samples came from the United States, Italy and Spain and covered acute and convalescent phases of COVID-19. The prospective study material was composed of cDNA or gDNA derived from T cells, B-cell-depleted T cells, or PBMCs. The dataset comprised deeply sampled blood TCRbeta repertoires from subjects exposed to, actively infected with, or recovered from COVID-19. The repertoires were released in a freely available public database intended as a resource for research on the immune response to SARS-CoV-2. The samples were drawn from two sources: the first 160 participants of the ongoing ImmuneRACE study, and 1,254 subjects contributed by 6 global collaborators. A de-identified subject ID, COVID-19 status, age in years and sex were almost always included in the sample metadata. HLA class I and class II types, where available, came from metadata supplied by the sample provider rather than from assay-based typing.

TCRbeta CDR3 regions were amplified from genomic DNA using the immunoSEQ Assay, a bias-controlled multiplex PCR. On the authors' methods: The number of nucleated cells in each sample was estimated by amplification of reference gene primers within the assay. To quantify the absolute abundance of each unique TCRbeta CDR3 rearrangement, sequence reads were collapsed and filtered. For each sample, productive Simpson clonality was calculated by taking the square root of Simpson's diversity index across productive rearrangements. TCRdb limited this immuneACCESS table to in-frame rearrangements with V and J called. A share of clones is missing; checked studies link under half to unresolved V genes, and the rest is unexplained. V and J calls and clone size are those listed in that table; D and trimming were worked out from the DNA. The sample table shows 280,000 or so clones, and roughly 86% are seen once. The ten top clones hold over 8% of the sample.

The investigation overall reported the following: How much clinical and demographic metadata was included differed by source and by participant, and the metadata was provided uncurated.

Each collaborating institution followed its own protocols to collect whole blood in K2EDTA tubes. For TCRbeta analysis, collaborators shipped samples as frozen whole blood, isolated PBMCs, or DNA extracted from either of those sample types. Turning to this clone: Its antigen is still unknown. No much larger clone is present one base from it, and per-base qualities are unavailable.

Sequenced: peripheral blood. The TCR sequence derives from a young man with active or convalescent COVID-19.

The CDR3 is CASSLVAQGARGYTF. Here is the DNA: TGTGCCAGCAGCTTAGTCGCACAGGGGGCGCGAGGCTACACCTTC. This receptor chain uses TRBV7-2 and TRBJ1-2; TRBD1 fits 9 bases in the junction. The CDR3 numbers 15 residues from cysteine through phenylalanine. The sequence is cut down to CDR3 DNA, 45 bases in frame from base 1. Ends trimmed: V by 1 base, J by 8 bases; bases unmatched to a gene: 8. CDR1 and CDR2, looked up from the germline V gene, are SGHTA and FQGNSA.